The clone carrying this T cell receptor (beta chain) is a singleton in its sample. Its antigen remains unidentified. These data belong to a study of cytomegalovirus exposure and HLA in healthy donors. TCRdb's table, derived via immunoSEQ multiplex PCR, lists solely in-frame clones and lacks some. The sample carries fewer than 200,000 clones, about 90% recorded once. The donors were part of the validation cohort, which consisted of about 130 subjects and was separate from the first cohort of about 670 subjects. Study-level points and caveats: In vitro data verified three CMV-associated chains as specific for CMV antigens. The authors enumerated roughly 160 TCR beta chains as linked to cytomegalovirus.

Trimming cost V 3 bases and J 6 bases, with 8 bases left between them. This CDR3 has 13 amino acids. Germline V gene sequence: CDR1 SGHAT, CDR2 FQNNGV. The rearrangement links TRBV11-2 to TRBJ2-2; the D is unclear. This receptor was taken from a young woman in good health and CMV-seropositive. The sequenced sample was PBMCs. CDR3 sequence reads: CASSFMQAGELFF. The CDR3 bases are TGTGCCAGCAGCTTCATGCAGGCCGGGGAGCTGTTTTTT.